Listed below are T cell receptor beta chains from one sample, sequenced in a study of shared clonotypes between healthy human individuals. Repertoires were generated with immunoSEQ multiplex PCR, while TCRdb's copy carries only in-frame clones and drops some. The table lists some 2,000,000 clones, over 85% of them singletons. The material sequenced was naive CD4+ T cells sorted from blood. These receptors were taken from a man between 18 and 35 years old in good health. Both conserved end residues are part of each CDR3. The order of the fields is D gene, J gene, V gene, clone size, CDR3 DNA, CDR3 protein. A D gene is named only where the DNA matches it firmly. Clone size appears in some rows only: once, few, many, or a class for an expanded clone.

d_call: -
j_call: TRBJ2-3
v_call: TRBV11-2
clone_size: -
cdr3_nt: TGTGCCAGCAGCTTTGACAGGCTGGCAGATACGCAGTATTTT
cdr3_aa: CASSFDRLADTQYF

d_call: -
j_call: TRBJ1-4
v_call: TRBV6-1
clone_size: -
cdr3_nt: TGTGCCAGCAGTGAAACGGGCTTACGGAATGAAAAACTGTTTTTT
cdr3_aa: CASSETGLRNEKLFF

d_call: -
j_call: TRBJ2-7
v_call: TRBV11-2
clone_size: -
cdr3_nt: TGTGCCAGCAGCTTAATTCGGGACAAAAAACCCTACGAGCAGTACTTC
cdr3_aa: CASSLIRDKKPYEQYF

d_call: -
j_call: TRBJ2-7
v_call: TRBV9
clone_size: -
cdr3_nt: TGTGCCAGCAGCGGGCCGTGGGCCTACGAGCAGTACTTC
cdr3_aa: CASSGPWAYEQYF

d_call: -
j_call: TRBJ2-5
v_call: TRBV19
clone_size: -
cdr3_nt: TGTGCCAGTAGGTCCACGCTACAAGAGACCCAGTACTTC
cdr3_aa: CASRSTLQETQYF

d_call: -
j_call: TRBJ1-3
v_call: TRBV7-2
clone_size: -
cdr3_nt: TGTGCCAGCAGCTTAGGGGGTCAGGCCATCACCATATATTTT
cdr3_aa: CASSLGGQAITIYF

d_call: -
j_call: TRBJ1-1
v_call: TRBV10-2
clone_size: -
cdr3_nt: TGCGCCAGCATATCGGGAGAGAACACTGAAGCTTTCTTT
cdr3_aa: CASISGENTEAFF

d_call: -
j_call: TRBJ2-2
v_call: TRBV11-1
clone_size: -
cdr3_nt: TGTGCCAGCAGGACAGAAACCGGGGAGCTGTTTTTT
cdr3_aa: CASRTETGELFF

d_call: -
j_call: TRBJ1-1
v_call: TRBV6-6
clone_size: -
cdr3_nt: TGTGCCAGCGGAAAAGGCACTGAAGCTTTCTTT
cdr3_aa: CASGKGTEAFF

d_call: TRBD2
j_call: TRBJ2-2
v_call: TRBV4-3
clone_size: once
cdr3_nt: TGCGCCAGCAGCCAACAGGGGACTAGCGGGAGGTGCCACCGGGGAGCTGTTTTT
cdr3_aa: CASSQQGTSGRCHRGAVF

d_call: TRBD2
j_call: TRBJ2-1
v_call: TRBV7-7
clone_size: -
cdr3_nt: TGTGCTAGCAGCCAAGGTAGCGGGAGTATGAATGAGCAGTTCTTC
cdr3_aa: CASSQGSGSMNEQFF

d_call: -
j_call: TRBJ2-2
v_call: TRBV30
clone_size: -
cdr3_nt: TGTGCCTGGAGGGAATACAAGAACACCGGGGAGCTGTTTTTT
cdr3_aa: CAWREYKNTGELFF

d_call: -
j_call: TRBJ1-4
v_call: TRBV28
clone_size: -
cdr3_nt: TGTGCCACCCGGACCCCCAGTGAAAAACTGTTTTTT
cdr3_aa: CATRTPSEKLFF

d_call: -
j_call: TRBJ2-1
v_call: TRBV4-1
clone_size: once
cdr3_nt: TGCGCCAGCAGCCCGATACAAGGAGGCCAAAATTACAATGAGCAGTTCTTC
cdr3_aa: CASSPIQGGQNYNEQFF

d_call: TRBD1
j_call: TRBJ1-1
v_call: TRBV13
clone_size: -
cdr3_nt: TGTGCCAGCAGCCCCGGGACAGGAGACATGAACACTGAAGCTTTCTTT
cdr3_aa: CASSPGTGDMNTEAFF

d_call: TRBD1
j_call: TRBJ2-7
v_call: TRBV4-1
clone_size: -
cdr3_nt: TGCGCCAGCAGCCCACCCGGGACAGGGCAGTACGAGCAGTACTTC
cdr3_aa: CASSPPGTGQYEQYF

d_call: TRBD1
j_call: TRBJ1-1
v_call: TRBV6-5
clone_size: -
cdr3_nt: TGTGCCAGCAGCCCAGGGGGGGAGGGACGCACTGAAGCTTTCTTT
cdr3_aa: CASSPGGEGRTEAFF

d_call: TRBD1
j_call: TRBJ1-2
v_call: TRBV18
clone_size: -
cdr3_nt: TGTGCCAGCTCTACCCGGCCGGGACAGGGGGATGGCTACACCTTC
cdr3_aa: CASSTRPGQGDGYTF

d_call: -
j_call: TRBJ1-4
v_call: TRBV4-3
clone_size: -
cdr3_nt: TGCGCCAGCAGCCAATCCCCGCCGGGGGCGGGGGGAACTAATGAAAAACTGTTTTTT
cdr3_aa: CASSQSPPGAGGTNEKLFF

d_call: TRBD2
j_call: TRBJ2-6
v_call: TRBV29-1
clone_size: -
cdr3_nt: TGCAGCGTGCGGGAGGGCTCTGGGGCCAACGTCCTGACTTTC
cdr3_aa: CSVREGSGANVLTF

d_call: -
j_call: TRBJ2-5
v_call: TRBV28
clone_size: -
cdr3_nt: TGTGCCAGCAGTCTCCCGTATGGGGCGGGGTCCCAAGAGACCCAGTACTTC
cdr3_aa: CASSLPYGAGSQETQYF

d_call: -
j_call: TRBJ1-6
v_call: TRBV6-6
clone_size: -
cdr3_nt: TGTGCCAGCAGTTTGGGGACCGAGAATTCACCCCTCCACTTT
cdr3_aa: CASSLGTENSPLHF

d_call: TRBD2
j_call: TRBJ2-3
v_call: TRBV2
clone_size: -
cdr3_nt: TGTGCCAGCAGTGTGGGAGGGCCCAGCACAGATACGCAGTATTTT
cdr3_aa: CASSVGGPSTDTQYF

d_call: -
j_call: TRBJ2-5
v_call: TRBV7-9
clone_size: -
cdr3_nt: TGTGCCAGCAGCTCAAGATCCGGAGGCATACAAGAGACCCAGTACTTC
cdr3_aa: CASSSRSGGIQETQYF

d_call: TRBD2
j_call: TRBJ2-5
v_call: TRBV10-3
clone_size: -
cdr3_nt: TGTGCCATCAGTGAAGGCGGGAGGGTCCAAGAGACCCAGTACTTC
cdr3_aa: CAISEGGRVQETQYF

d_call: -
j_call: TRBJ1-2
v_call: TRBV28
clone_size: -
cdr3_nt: TGTGCCAGCAGTTTTAACTCCTATGGCTACACCTTC
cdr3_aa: CASSFNSYGYTF

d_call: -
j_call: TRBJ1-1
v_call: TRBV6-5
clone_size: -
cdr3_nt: TGTGCCAGCATAGCCTCCAACTCAGCTTTCTTT
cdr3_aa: CASIASNSAFF

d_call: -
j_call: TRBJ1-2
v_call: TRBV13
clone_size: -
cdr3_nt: TGTGCCAGCAGCTTCGGAACCTCGAACTATGGCTACACCTTC
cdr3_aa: CASSFGTSNYGYTF

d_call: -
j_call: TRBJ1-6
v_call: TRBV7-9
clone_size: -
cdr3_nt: TGTGCCAGCAGCTTAGGTACTCAGGCTAATTCACCCCTCCACTTT
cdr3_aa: CASSLGTQANSPLHF

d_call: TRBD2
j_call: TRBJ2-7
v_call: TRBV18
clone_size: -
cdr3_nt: TGTGCCAGCTCACCTCCGGGACTAGCGGGTCCCCCGAGCTCCTACGAGCAGTACTTC
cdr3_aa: CASSPPGLAGPPSSYEQYF

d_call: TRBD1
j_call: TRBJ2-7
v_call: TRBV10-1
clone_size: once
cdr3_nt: TGCGCCAGCAGTAAAGGACAGGGGGCGGGCGAGCAGTACTTC
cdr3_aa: CASSKGQGAGEQYF

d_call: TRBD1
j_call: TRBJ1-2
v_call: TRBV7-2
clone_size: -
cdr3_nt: TGTGCCAGCAGCTTACAGACAGGGGACTATGGCTACACCTTC
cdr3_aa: CASSLQTGDYGYTF

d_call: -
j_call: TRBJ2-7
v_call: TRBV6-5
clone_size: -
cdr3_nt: TGTGCCAGCAGTCCCCGGGGCGGCTACGAGCAGTACTTC
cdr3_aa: CASSPRGGYEQYF

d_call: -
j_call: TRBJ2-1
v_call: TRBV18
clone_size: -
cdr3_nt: TGTGCCAGCTCACCACTCAGGGGCATCTACAATGAGCAGTTCTTC
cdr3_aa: CASSPLRGIYNEQFF

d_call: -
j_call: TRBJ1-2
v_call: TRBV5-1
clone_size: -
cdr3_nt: TGCGCCAGCAGCTTGGAGGCCAGGGCGGACTATGGCTACACCTTC
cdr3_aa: CASSLEARADYGYTF

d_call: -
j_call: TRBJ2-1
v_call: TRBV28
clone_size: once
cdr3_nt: TGTGCCAGCAGTTTATCGGCCAAAGAGCAGTTCTTC
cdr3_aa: CASSLSAKEQFF

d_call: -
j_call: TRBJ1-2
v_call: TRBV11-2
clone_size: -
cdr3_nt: TGTGCCAGCAGCTTAAGGGGATACTATGGCTACACCTTC
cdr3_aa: CASSLRGYYGYTF

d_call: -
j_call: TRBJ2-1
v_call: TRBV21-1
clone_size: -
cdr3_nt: TGTGCCAGCAGCAAAACATACTCGGACAATGAGCAGTTCTTC
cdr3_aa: CASSKTYSDNEQFF

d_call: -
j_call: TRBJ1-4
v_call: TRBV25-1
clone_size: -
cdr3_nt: TGTGCCAGCAGTGAATACCAGACCCTTAATGAAAAACTGTTTTTT
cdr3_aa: CASSEYQTLNEKLFF